This T cell receptor beta chain was observed in a study of shared T cell receptors in the human thymus. This CDR3 is 15 amino acids long. The germline V and J ends were trimmed by 5 bases and 12 bases, with 23 bases remaining between them. CDR1 and CDR2 from the germline V gene are LNHDA and SQIVND (reference sequence). Libraries were prepared by immunoSEQ multiplex PCR; TCRdb keeps only in-frame clonotypes and omits some of them. This sample yields 550,000 to 800,000 clones, of which approximately 83% are seen a single time; roughly 0.01% belongs to the top ten. A further study also used this sample, focusing on human thymus T cells. From that paper: Obtained as resections during corrective heart surgery, the thymus tissue was then studied. Usage of V and J genes appeared biased in thymic and blood repertoires.

This receptor was identified in a girl less than two years old with a congenital heart defect. Specimen: thymocytes. V gene TRBV19 combines with J gene TRBJ2-1; possible D gene TRBD1, 5 bases. The chain's CDR3 is CASSLSPRQGEGQFF. CDR3 in DNA: TGTGCCAGTAGTCTCTCCCCTCGCCAGGGCGAAGGGCAGTTCTTC. Full variable domain (remainder filled in from reference TRBV19 and TRBJ2-1): DGGITQSPKYLFRKEGQNVTLSCEQNLNHDAMYWYRQDPGQGLRLIYYSQIVNDFQKGDIAEGYSVSREKKESFPLTVTSAQKNPTAFYLCASSLSPRQGEGQFFGPGTRLTVL.